The clone carrying this T cell receptor beta chain occurred once. Its matching antigen is unknown. CDR1 is SGHAT and CDR2 is FQNNGV in the germline V gene. CDR3 size: 15 residues. Trimming removed 1 base from V and 3 bases from J, with 10 bases in between. Profiling relied on immunoSEQ multiplex PCR, and the TCRdb table lists in-frame clones only, not all of them. Among 90,000 to 100,000 clones, 95% to 97% were seen once, and the ten largest hold 2% to 2.5%. The record originates from a study of OX40 agonist ivuxolimab in advanced cancers. Study at large: Subjects had a mean age of roughly 60 years, with a range of about 20 to 85; about 83% were male.

The study, taken as a whole, reports: At 0.1 to 3.0 mg/kg and by week 6, CD4+ and CD8+ T cells in the blood had expanded clonally.

Autoimmune disease history or systemic immunosuppression was exclusionary. The sequences come from CD4+ or CD8+ T cells sorted from blood, collected in a trial of the OX40 agonist ivuxolimab. The receptor was derived from an adult with an advanced solid tumor such as melanoma, head and neck, liver or kidney cancer. This chain uses TRBV11-2 with TRBJ2-4; the D gene is possibly TRBD2 (5 bases). CDR3 coding DNA: TGTGCCAGCAGCTTAGTGGGAGTGGTCAAAAACATTCAGTACTTC. Protein: CASSLVGVVKNIQYF.